This T cell receptor beta chain was recovered during a study of graft-versus-host responses after intestinal transplantation. Study-level results: The study found high graft-versus-host to host-versus-graft clonal ratios in allografts of patients with graft-donor T cell macrochimerism.

The table came from immunoSEQ multiplex PCR; TCRdb's copy has only in-frame clones and leaves some out. Among around 84,000 clones listed, roughly four fifths were seen once. In the case of this clone: What it binds is not known.

The V gene's germline CDR1 is SGHKS and CDR2 YYEKEE (reference sequence). The ends lost 5 bases at V and 3 bases at J; junction bases unmatched: 12. CDR3 length: 16 amino acids. The sequence derives from a human donor who received an intestinal transplant. This sample comprised unstimulated CD8+ T cells sorted from spleen or lymph node cells, obtained before intestinal transplant. This chain connects TRBV5-5 to TRBJ2-3, with TRBD2 matching over 7 bases. The CDR3 region is CASRFERGEWTDTQYF. CDR3 bases: TGTGCCAGCAGGTTTGAGCGGGGTGAATGGACAGATACGCAGTATTTT.